This T cell receptor beta chain originates from a study of blood T cell repertoires in COVID-19. On the study more broadly: Acute-phase and convalescent COVID-19 samples originated in the United States, Italy and Spain. Sources were T cells, B-cell-depleted T cells, or PBMCs; the material itself was cDNA or gDNA.

Study members were between about 18 and 100 years old and lived in around 24 US regions. Participant reports of clinical history set cohort assignment. Clones were sequenced by immunoSEQ multiplex PCR, and TCRdb holds only the in-frame ones, with some missing. This sample yields approximately 440,000 clones, of which less than 95% are seen a single time; more than 0.55% belongs to the top ten. Trimming stripped 3 bases from V and 0 bases from J, with 14 bases between. Germline V gene sequence: CDR1 MGHRA, CDR2 YSYEKL. The CDR3 covers 16 residues. The sequenced material came from PBMCs or T cells enriched from blood (not recorded which). The V call is TRBV4-1, the J call TRBJ1-1; D not resolved. This sequence originates from a young man who had recovered from COVID-19. In DNA form, the CDR3 reads TGCGCCAGCAGCCACCCCTTGGGAGATATGAACACTGAAGCTTTCTTT. It specifies CASSHPLGDMNTEAFF.